This is a list of T cell receptor beta chains from one sample in a study of control samples from healthy donors and cancer patients. Clones were sequenced by immunoSEQ multiplex PCR, and TCRdb holds only the in-frame ones, with some missing. The top ten clones hold 8.5% of a sample with under 200,000 clones, around 95% of them seen once. Sequencing input: blood. Receptor source: a woman aged 40 to 50 in good health. The CDR3 runs from the conserved cysteine through the conserved F or W. The D gene is left open where the match is weak. For some rows the clone size is stated as once, few or many, or as a class when expanded; others skip it.

j_call clone_size v_call d_call cdr3_nt cdr3_aa
TRBJ2-1 . TRBV7-3 . TGTGCCAGCAGCTTAGACGGTCCTAGGTCGAATGAGCAGTTCTTC CASSLDGPRSNEQFF
TRBJ1-5 once TRBV6-2/TRBV6-3 . TGTGCCAGCACCCCCGGGGGGCTTCAGCCCCAGCATTTT CASTPGGLQPQHF
TRBJ1-2 . TRBV2 TRBD1 TGTGCCAGCAGCTTGACAGGGAGGGACCCGGATGCCTTC CASSLTGRDPDAF
TRBJ1-5 . TRBV27 . TGTGCCAGCAGTTTATACCTCGGCAGCAATCAGCCCCAGCATTTT CASSLYLGSNQPQHF
TRBJ2-1 . TRBV3-1/TRBV3-2 . TGTGCCAGCAGACGGGCCAGGTCGTCCTACAATGAGCAGTTCTTC CASRRARSSYNEQFF
TRBJ1-2 . TRBV5-1 TRBD1 TGCGCCAGCAGCTTGGATGGGACAGCAAAAAATAACTATGGCTACACCTTC CASSLDGTAKNNYGYTF
TRBJ1-4 . TRBV2 . TGTGCCAGCACCGGCGGGTACGAAAAACTGTTTTTT CASTGGYEKLFF
TRBJ1-5 . TRBV19 . TGTGCCAGTAGTAGGACAGCAAATCAGCCCCAGCATTTT CASSRTANQPQHF
TRBJ1-2 . TRBV30 . TGTGCCTGGAGTAAAGTCTGGGGGGTGTACGGCTATGGCTACACCTTC CAWSKVWGVYGYGYTF
TRBJ1-5 . TRBV18 . TGTGCCAGCTCACCACTGGGGGTCAGCAATCAGCCCCAGCATTTT CASSPLGVSNQPQHF
TRBJ1-2 . TRBV2 . TGTGCCAGCAGTGTTGGGGTGGAGGGCTACACCTTC CASSVGVEGYTF
TRBJ1-3 . TRBV30 . TGTGCCTGGAGTCCATTTATTCTGGGGACATCCTACTCTGGAAACACCATATATTTT CAWSPFILGTSYSGNTIYF
TRBJ1-1 . TRBV6-2/TRBV6-3 . TGTGCCAGCAGTTACTTACAGGGAAGGAACACTGAAGCTTTCTTT CASSYLQGRNTEAFF
TRBJ2-7 . TRBV20-1 TRBD1 TGCAGTGCTAGTCCCACCGGGACAGGGGGCACCTACGAGCAGTACTTC CSASPTGTGGTYEQYF
TRBJ1-1 . TRBV7-2 . TGTGCCAGCAGCTCAAGGGGGGGGAACACTGAAGCTTTCTTT CASSSRGGNTEAFF
TRBJ2-5 . TRBV7-3 . TGTGCCAGCAGCGCCACCTGGGGGGAGACCCAGTACTTC CASSATWGETQYF
TRBJ1-1 . TRBV3-1/TRBV3-2 TRBD1 TGTGCCAGCAGCCTCAGACAGGGGGCTGAAGCTTTCTTT CASSLRQGAEAFF
TRBJ2-7 . TRBV6-6 TRBD2 TGTGCCAGCAGGATGGGAGGGGAAATTTACGAGCAGTACTTC CASRMGGEIYEQYF
TRBJ2-5 . TRBV7-9 TRBD2 TGTGCCAGCAGGAGACTAGCGGGAGGGATACTTCAAGAGACCCAGTACTTC CASRRLAGGILQETQYF
TRBJ1-6 . TRBV18 . TGTGCCAGCTCACCCGGGGATAATTCACCCCTCCACTTT CASSPGDNSPLHF
TRBJ2-7 . TRBV4-3 . TGCGCCAGCAGCCAAGTTCTGGGAGAAGCCTACGAGCAGTACTTC CASSQVLGEAYEQYF
TRBJ2-3 once TRBV2 . TGTGCCAGCAGTGAGTTTTTAGGAGGCACAGATACGCAGTATTTT CASSEFLGGTDTQYF
TRBJ1-6 . TRBV9 . TGTGCCAGCAGCGTAGCTGTGGGCGGCTATAATTCACCCCTCCACTTT CASSVAVGGYNSPLHF
TRBJ2-1 . TRBV14 TRBD1 TGTGCCAGCAGCCAAGAAACAGGGGTGGTGCAGTTCTTC CASSQETGVVQFF
TRBJ1-1 . TRBV11-2 . TGTGCCAGCAGCTTCCGATCAGAGGGGACTGAAGCTTTCTTT CASSFRSEGTEAFF
TRBJ1-4 . TRBV5-1 TRBD1 TGCGCCAGCAAGGACGGAGGGGGCAGTGAAAAACTGTTTTTT CASKDGGGSEKLFF
TRBJ1-1 . TRBV4-3 . TGCGCCAGCAGCCAAGATTTAGTATGGGGGGGCGACACTGAAGCTTTCTTT CASSQDLVWGGDTEAFF
TRBJ2-5 . TRBV7-9 . TGTGCCAGCAGCTTAATGGGGGCCGGAGAGACCCAGTACTTC CASSLMGAGETQYF
TRBJ2-3 . TRBV7-2 TRBD2 TGTGCCAGCAGCCCCGGACTAGCGGGGGGGGCCGATACGCAGTATTTT CASSPGLAGGADTQYF
TRBJ1-1 . TRBV5-1 . TGCGCCAGCAGCTTGGAAAGGAACACTGAAGCTTTCTTT CASSLERNTEAFF
TRBJ2-7 . TRBV4-1 TRBD1 TGCGCCAGCAGCCAGCCGACAGGGGGTACCTACGAGCAGTACTTC CASSQPTGGTYEQYF
TRBJ2-7 . TRBV6-5 . TGTGCCAGCACCCCGCGTGTGGGGGGATCCTACGAGCAGTACTTC CASTPRVGGSYEQYF
TRBJ2-2 . TRBV7-3 . TGTGCCAGCAGCTCACAGGGCCTCGCGAACACCGGGGAGCTGTTTTTT CASSSQGLANTGELFF
TRBJ2-1 . TRBV18 . TGTGCCAGCTCAAATACAATACAGGACAGCTCCTACAATGAGCAGTTCTTC CASSNTIQDSSYNEQFF
TRBJ1-2 . TRBV29-1 TRBD1 TGCAGCGTCGACAGGGGTGGACGCGGCTACACCTTC CSVDRGGRGYTF
TRBJ2-7 few TRBV12-3/TRBV12-4 TRBD2 TGTGCCAGCAGGGGACTAGCGGGAAACGAGCAGTACTTC CASRGLAGNEQYF
TRBJ1-1 . TRBV4-3 . TGCGCCAGCAGCCAAGATGGTAGGCGCACTGAAGCTTTCTTT CASSQDGRRTEAFF
TRBJ1-2 . TRBV7-8 . TGTGCCAGCAGCTCCGACAGATCCTATGGCTACACCTTC CASSSDRSYGYTF
TRBJ1-1 once TRBV5-1 . TGCGCCAGCAGCTTGACAGTTAACACTGAAGCTTTCTTT CASSLTVNTEAFF
TRBJ1-2 . TRBV6-1 . TGTGCCAGCAGTGATACCCAACGGCTTAAAGGCTACACCTTC CASSDTQRLKGYTF
TRBJ2-1 . TRBV7-9 TRBD2 TGTGCCAGCCGGCCCGGACTAGCGGGGGACAATGAGCAGTTCTTC CASRPGLAGDNEQFF
TRBJ1-5 once TRBV4-3 . TGCGCCAGCAGCCAAGATTCGTCTGATAATCAGCCCCAGCATTTT CASSQDSSDNQPQHF
TRBJ1-5 . TRBV5-1 . TGCGCCAGCAGCTTGTCGGGGTTCAATCAGCCCCAGCATTTT CASSLSGFNQPQHF
TRBJ2-3 . TRBV11-2 . TGTGCCAGCAGCTTCGACTTAGGTAGCACAGATACGCAGTATTTT CASSFDLGSTDTQYF
TRBJ2-3 . TRBV4-3 . TGCGCCAGCAGCCAAGGGGCAGTTTTCAACCTAGTGAATACGCAGTATTTT CASSQGAVFNLVNTQYF
TRBJ1-2 . TRBV19 . TGTGCCAGTAATGGCCGGACGGGAGGCTACACCTTC CASNGRTGGYTF
TRBJ1-1 . TRBV6-1 . TGTGCCAGCAGTGAAAGGCCCTGGTGGGGGAACACTGAAGCTTTCTTT CASSERPWWGNTEAFF
TRBJ2-3 few TRBV7-9 . TGTGCCAGCAGACCAGATACGCAGTATTTT CASRPDTQYF
TRBJ2-1 . TRBV18 TRBD2 TGTGCCAGCTCACCAAATAGGGCGGGGGGGCCGAATGAGCAGTTCTTC CASSPNRAGGPNEQFF
TRBJ2-3 . TRBV10-3 TRBD1 TGTGCCATCAGTGTTACAGGGGGCACAGATACGCAGTATTTT CAISVTGGTDTQYF
TRBJ2-4 . TRBV15 . TGTGCCACCAGCAGTAGGAGCGCGGCCAAAAACATTCAGTACTTC CATSSRSAAKNIQYF
TRBJ1-2 . TRBV7-2 TRBD1 TGTGCCATCCAGGCCGACAGGGTAATTTTGTATGGCTACACCTTC CAIQADRVILYGYTF
TRBJ2-2 . TRBV6-1 . TGTGCCAGCAGTGAACTAGGGGATGACACCGGGGAGCTGTTTTTT CASSELGDDTGELFF
TRBJ1-2 . TRBV5-1 . TGCGCCAGCAGCTTGGGCGGAGGGTCGTCATCTAACTATGGCTACACCTTC CASSLGGGSSSNYGYTF
TRBJ2-5 . TRBV5-5 TRBD1 TGTGCCAGCAGTTTCGGACAGGGGGTATCTTTAGAGACCCAGTACTTC CASSFGQGVSLETQYF
TRBJ1-4 . TRBV9 . TGTGCCAGCAGCGTAGGGTTCGGGGGTACTAATGAAAAACTGTTTTTT CASSVGFGGTNEKLFF
TRBJ1-6 few TRBV19 . TGTGCCAGTAGCGCAACCGGGACATGGAATTCACCCCTCCACTTT CASSATGTWNSPLHF